This TCR beta chain emerged from a study of human CD8 memory T cell subsets. CDR1 is SGDLS and CDR2 is YYNGEE in the germline V gene. The length of the CDR3 is 13 residues. UMI-labeled 5' RACE was used, and it produced the TCR beta libraries. From its re-call of the 5' RACE reads, TCRdb lists each CDR3 protein once, without DNA. The sample has about 3,700 distinct CDR3 sequences, and its top ten clones hold approximately 31%. This receptor was identified in a human donor in good health. What was sequenced was CD8+ T cells from PBMCs. The rearrangement joins TRBV9 to TRBJ2-2; TCRdb names TRBD1, which stays unverified in the absence of DNA. The CDR3 reads CASGTGHTGELFF.